This T cell receptor beta chain stems from a study of Graves' ophthalmopathy and Graves' hyperthyroidism. TCR beta CDR3 regions were amplified from RNA transcripts. Second-round multiplex PCR came after first-round RT-PCR with HTBI primers. TCRdb itself ran the multiplex PCR reads through MiXCR, one entry per CDR3 protein. This repertoire shows roughly 500,000 distinct CDR3 sequences, around 14% found once; its top ten account for 9.8%. This clonotype was counted many times. The CDR3 is 12 residues long. With V trimmed by 6 bases and J by 5 bases, 5 bases remained unmatched. Per germline, CDR1 SQVTM and CDR2 ANQGSEA.

The sequence was collected from a woman aged 30 to 39 with Graves' ophthalmopathy. The rearrangement joins TRBV29-1 to TRBJ1-1; 8 bases are a match to TRBD1. The specimen sequenced was blood. The CDR3 DNA reads TGCAGCGTAGCAGGGGGCTTGACTGAAGCTTTCTTT. Protein sequence: CSVAGGLTEAFF.